This T cell receptor (beta chain) was obtained from a study of blood T cell repertoires in COVID-19. Study summary: The United States, Italy and Spain were the sources of the acute and convalescent COVID-19 samples. Sample material is recorded as cDNA or gDNA derived from T cells, B-cell-depleted T cells, or PBMCs.

A single count supports this clone. Study processing details: How many nucleated cells were present was estimated from reference gene primer amplification. Sequencing was performed with immunoSEQ multiplex PCR; in TCRdb, only in-frame clones are kept and a portion is missing. V, J and clone size were drawn from that table, and D and trimming were deduced from the DNA. This sample carries tens of thousands of clones, around 84% of them seen once, and the ten largest clones take 9.5% to 13%. This CDR3 contains 14 residues. CDR1 and CDR2 from the germline V gene are SGHTA and FQGTGA. V was trimmed by 5 bases and J by 4 bases, leaving 13 bases between them.

Sequencing was carried out using peripheral blood. The receptor was isolated from a man between 65 and 85 years old with active or convalescent COVID-19. This chain links TRBV7-3 with TRBJ2-3, with D hard to call. DNA for the CDR3: TGTGCCAGCAGCCCCAATTCCCCCCCAGATACGCAGTATTTT. Encoded protein: CASSPNSPPDTQYF.